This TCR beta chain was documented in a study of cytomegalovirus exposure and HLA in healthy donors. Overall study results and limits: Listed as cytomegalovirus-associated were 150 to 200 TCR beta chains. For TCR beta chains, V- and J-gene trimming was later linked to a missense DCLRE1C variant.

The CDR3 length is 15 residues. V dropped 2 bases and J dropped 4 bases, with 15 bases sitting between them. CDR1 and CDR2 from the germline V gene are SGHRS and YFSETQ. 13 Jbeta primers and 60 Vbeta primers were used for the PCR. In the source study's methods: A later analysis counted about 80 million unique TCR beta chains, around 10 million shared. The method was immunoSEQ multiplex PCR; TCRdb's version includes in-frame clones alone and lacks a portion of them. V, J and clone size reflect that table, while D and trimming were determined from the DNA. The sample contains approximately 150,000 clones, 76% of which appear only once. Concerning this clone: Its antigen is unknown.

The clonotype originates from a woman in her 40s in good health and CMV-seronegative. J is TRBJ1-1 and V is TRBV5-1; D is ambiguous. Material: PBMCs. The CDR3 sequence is CASSLAPTGVTEAFF. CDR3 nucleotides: TGCGCCAGCAGCTTAGCCCCGACCGGAGTCACTGAAGCTTTCTTT.